The T cell receptor beta chain described here comes from a study of T cell repertoires in cytomegalovirus infection (dated by TCRdb to the late 2010s). Background on the whole study: Alongside well-studied HLA-B-restricted epitopes, the peptide stimulations were aimed at recently identified HLA-C-restricted CMV epitopes, whose presentation resists viral immunomodulation. Because public TCR beta signatures pointed to carriage of CMV infection together with the matching HLA type, the HLA type of each donor mattered for the analysis.

In the paper's terms, the treatment or condition label means: in vitro stimulation with specific CMV peptide epitopes to enrich CMV-specific T cells. This clonotype has a handful of counts. The antigen it recognizes is unknown. No base quality information exists; no much larger clone differs at one position. General conclusions and limits of the study: In the ex vivo response, HLA-C-restricted CMV-specific TCR beta clonotypes were dominant, and in two of eight donors the single most frequent clonotype came from this HLA-C-restricted group. Carriers of CMV infection plus the relevant HLA type were discriminated by the cumulative frequency of public TCR beta family members in the study cohort and in an independent approximately 400-donor cohort.

The cysteine opens and the phenylalanine closes a CDR3 of 19 amino acids. Of all the DNA, just the CDR3 is kept, 57 bases in frame from base 1. Trimming takes 0 bases off V and 7 bases off J; junction bases not matched to a gene: 12. From a lookup of the germline V gene, CDR1 and CDR2 are SGHDN and FVKESK. Instrument used: Illumina HiSeq 1500. TCRdb reanalyzed the raw reads on its own, using fastp at Q25 for trimming and MiXCR for clone calling, and kept in-frame beta chains. Each CDR3 protein gets just one entry, which takes the most common genes and DNA from the rows behind it. The sample records around 770,000 distinct CDR3 sequences, around 29% of which are singletons. The ten largest clones add up to about an eighth of the sample.

This chain is built from TRBV14 and TRBJ2-2; 12 nucleotides in the junction match TRBD2. This TCR was sampled from a human donor in good health (CMV status not recorded). Some clones in this sample may be carry-over from other donors' samples. The specimen comprised cultured CD8+ T cells from PBMCs, sampled from culture after CMV antigen stimulation. The CDR3 has the sequence CASSQDSLLAGGHGGELFF. The nucleotide sequence reads TGTGCCAGCAGCCAAGATTCCCTTCTAGCGGGGGGGCATGGCGGGGAGCTGTTTTTT.